Given below is one T cell receptor (beta chain) in context. Its target is not known. Sorting with CD45RO/CCR7/CD25/CD127/CD95/CD27 yielded naive, central memory, regulatory and stem-like memory CD4+ cells. Every isolated RNA sample was fully reverse transcribed, so sequencing captured expressed TCRB transcripts. TCRdb keeps only in-frame clones here, not all; method: immunoSEQ multiplex PCR. The table has about 260,000 clones, more than 65% seen once. The data were obtained in a study of beta chain features in type 1 diabetes. Study findings and constraints: Shorter templates may be favored by PCR, equally so in patients and controls. In all four CD4+ subsets, TCRB CDR3 length was significantly, moderately reduced in type 1 diabetes. For type 1 diabetes patients, VDJ junctions showed fewer insertions and more deletions.

The CDR3 extends over 13 amino acids. V dropped 4 bases and J dropped 6 bases, with 15 bases sitting between them. Per germline, CDR1 GTSNPN and CDR2 SVGIG (reference sequence). The source is a man aged 25-45 years in good health. The sample comprised naive CD4+ T cells from blood. The chain carries TRBV30 and TRBJ1-2; unclear D gene. CDR3 nucleotide sequence: TGTGCCTGGAACGTGAGATTCAGTGATGGCTACACCTTC. It encodes CAWNVRFSDGYTF.